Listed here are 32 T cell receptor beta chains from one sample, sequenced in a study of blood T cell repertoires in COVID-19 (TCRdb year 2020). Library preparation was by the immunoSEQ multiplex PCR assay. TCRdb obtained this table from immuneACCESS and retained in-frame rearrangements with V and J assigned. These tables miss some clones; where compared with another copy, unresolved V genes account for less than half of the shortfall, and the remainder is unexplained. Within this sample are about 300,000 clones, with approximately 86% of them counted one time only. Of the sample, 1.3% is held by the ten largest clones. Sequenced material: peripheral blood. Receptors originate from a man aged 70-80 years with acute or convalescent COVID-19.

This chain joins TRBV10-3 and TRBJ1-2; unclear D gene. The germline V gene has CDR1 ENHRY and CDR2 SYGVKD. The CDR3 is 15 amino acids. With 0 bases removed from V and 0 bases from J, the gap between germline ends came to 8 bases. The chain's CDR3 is CAISESEGSNYGYTF. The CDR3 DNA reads TGTGCCATCAGTGAGTCAGAGGGATCTAACTATGGCTACACCTTC.

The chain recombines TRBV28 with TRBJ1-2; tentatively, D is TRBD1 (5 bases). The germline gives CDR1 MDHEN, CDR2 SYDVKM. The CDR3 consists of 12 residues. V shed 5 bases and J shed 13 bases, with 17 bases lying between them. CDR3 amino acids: CASSMTVMVFTF. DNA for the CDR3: TGTGCCAGCAGTATGACAGTTATGGTGTTCACCTTC.

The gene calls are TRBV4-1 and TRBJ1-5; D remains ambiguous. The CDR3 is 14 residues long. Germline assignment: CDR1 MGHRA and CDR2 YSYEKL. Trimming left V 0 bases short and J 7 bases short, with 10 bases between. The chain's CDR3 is CASSQEAIRQPQHF. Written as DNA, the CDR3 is TGCGCCAGCAGCCAAGAAGCGATTCGGCAGCCCCAGCATTTT.

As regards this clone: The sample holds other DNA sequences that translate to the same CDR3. CDR3 amino acids: CASSYDSGTGELFF. The CDR3 region has the DNA TGTGCCAGCAGTTACGACAGTGGGACCGGGGAGCTGTTTTTT. The chain couples TRBV6-5 to TRBJ2-2, with D possibly being TRBD1 (5 bases). CDR3 length: 14 residues. Germline values: CDR1 MNHEY, CDR2 SVGAGI. Between the trimmed V and J ends, which lost 2 bases and 5 bases, there was a span of 9 bases.

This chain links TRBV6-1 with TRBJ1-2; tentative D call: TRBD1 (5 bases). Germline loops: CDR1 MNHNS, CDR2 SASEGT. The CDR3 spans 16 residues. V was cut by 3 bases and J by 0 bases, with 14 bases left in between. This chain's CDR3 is CASSDPGRVPNYGYTF. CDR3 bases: TGTGCCAGCAGTGACCCCGGCAGGGTGCCTAACTATGGCTACACCTTC.

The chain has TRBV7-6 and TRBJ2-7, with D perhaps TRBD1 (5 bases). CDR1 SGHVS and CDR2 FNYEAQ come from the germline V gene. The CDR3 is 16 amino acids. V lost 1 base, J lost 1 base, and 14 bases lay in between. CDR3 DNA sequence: TGTGCCAGCAGCTTAGGAGCCCTACAGGAGTCCTACGAGCAGTACTTC. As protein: CASSLGALQESYEQYF.

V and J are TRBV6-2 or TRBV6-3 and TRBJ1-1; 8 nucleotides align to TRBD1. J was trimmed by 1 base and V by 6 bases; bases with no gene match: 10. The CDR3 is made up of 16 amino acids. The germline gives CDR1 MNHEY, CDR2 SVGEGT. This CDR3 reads CASSPGYGTGNTEAFF. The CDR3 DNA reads TGTGCCAGCAGCCCAGGCTACGGGACAGGGAACACTGAAGCTTTCTTT.

CDR3 bases: TGCGCCAGCAGCTTGGAACTCGCCGGGACAGGGGTAACTGGCTACACCTTC. It specifies CASSLELAGTGVTGYTF. The V call is TRBV5-1, the J call TRBJ1-2; 10 bases are a match to TRBD1. This CDR3 is 17 amino acids long. V dropped 0 bases and J dropped 7; count of bases not matched to a gene: 12. CDR1 SGHRS and CDR2 YFSETQ come from the germline V gene.

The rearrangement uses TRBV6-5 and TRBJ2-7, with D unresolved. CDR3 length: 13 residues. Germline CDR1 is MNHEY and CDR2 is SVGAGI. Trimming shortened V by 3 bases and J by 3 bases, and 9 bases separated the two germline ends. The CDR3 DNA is TGTGCCAGCAGTTATAACTCAAACTACGAGCAGTACTTC. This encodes CASSYNSNYEQYF.

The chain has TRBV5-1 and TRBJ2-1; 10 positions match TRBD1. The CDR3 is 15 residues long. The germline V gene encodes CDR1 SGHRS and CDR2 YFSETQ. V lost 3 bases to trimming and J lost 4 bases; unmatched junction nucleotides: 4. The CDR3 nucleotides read TGCGCCAGCAGCTCCGGGACAGGGGATTACAATGAGCAGTTCTTC. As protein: CASSSGTGDYNEQFF.

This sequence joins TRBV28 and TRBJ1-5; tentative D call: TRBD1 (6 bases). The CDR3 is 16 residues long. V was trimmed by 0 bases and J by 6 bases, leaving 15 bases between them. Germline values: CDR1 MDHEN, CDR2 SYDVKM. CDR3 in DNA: TGTGCCAGCAGTTTATGGGGTAGGGGAGGGGGTCAGCCCCAGCATTTT. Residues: CASSLWGRGGGQPQHF.

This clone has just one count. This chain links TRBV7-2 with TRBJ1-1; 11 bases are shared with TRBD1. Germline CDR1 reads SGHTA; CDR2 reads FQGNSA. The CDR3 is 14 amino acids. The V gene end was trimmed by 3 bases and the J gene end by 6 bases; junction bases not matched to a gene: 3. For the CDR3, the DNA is TGTGCCAGCAGCTTTCGGGACAGGGGGGCTGAAGCTTTCTTT. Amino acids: CASSFRDRGAEAFF.

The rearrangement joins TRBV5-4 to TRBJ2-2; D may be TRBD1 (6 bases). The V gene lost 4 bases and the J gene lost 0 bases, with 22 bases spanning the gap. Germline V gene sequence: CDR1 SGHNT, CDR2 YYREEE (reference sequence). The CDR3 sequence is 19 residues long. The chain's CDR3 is CASSPGTPEILSNTGELFF. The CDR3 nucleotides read TGTGCCAGCAGCCCCGGGACACCCGAGATCTTGTCGAACACCGGGGAGCTGTTTTTT. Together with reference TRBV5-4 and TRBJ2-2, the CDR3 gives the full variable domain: ETGVTQSPTHLIKTRGQQVTLRCSSQSGHNTVSWYQQALGQGPQFIFQYYREEENGRGNFPPRFSGLQFPNYSSELNVNALELDDSALYLCASSPGTPEILSNTGELFFGEGSRLTVL.

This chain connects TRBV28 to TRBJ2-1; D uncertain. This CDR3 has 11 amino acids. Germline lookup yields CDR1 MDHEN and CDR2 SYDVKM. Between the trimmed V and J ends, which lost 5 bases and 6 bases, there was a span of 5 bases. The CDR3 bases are TGTGCCAGCAGTCCACTCAATGAGCAGTTCTTC. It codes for CASSPLNEQFF.

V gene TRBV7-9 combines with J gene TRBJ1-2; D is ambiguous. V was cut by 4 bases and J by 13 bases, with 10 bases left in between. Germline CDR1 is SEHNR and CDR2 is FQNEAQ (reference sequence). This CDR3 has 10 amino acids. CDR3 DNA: TGTGCCAGCAGCTCGGGAGACGTCACCTTC. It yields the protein CASSSGDVTF. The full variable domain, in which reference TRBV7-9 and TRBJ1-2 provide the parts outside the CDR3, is DTGVSQNPRHKITKRGQNVTFRCDPISEHNRLYWYRQTLGQGPEFLTYFQNEAQLEKSRLLSDRFSAERPKGSFSTLEIQRTEQGDSAMYLCASSSGDVTFGSGTRLTVV.

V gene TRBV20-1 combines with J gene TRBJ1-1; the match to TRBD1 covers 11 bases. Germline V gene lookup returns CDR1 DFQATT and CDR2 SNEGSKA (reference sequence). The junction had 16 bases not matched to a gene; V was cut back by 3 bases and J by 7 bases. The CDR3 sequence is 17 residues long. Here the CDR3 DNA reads TGCAGTGCTAGTGTCCAATGGACAGGGGGCTTTGGTAATGAAGCTTTCTTT. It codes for CSASVQWTGGFGNEAFF.

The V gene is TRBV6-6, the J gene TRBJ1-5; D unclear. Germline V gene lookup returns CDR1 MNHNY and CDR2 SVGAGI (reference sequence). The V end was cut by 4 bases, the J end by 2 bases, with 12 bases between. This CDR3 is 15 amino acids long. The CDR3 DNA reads TGTGCCAGCAGTTTAAGTCCCGGGGGCAATCAGCCCCAGCATTTT. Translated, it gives CASSLSPGGNQPQHF.

The CDR3 sequence: CASSPSGTGGMNTEAFF. The CDR3 DNA sequence: TGTGCCAGCTCACCATCCGGGACAGGGGGTATGAACACTGAAGCTTTCTTT. This chain links TRBV18 with TRBJ1-1; 11 bases are shared with TRBD1. CDR3 length: 17 residues. CDR1 KGHSH and CDR2 LQKENI come from the germline V gene. Trimming at V came to 2 bases and at J to 0 bases, leaving 5 bases not matched to a gene.

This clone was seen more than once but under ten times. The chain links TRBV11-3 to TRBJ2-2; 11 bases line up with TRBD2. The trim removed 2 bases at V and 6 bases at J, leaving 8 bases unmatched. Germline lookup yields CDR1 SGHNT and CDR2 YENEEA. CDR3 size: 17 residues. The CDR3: CASSLSGTSGRPGELFF. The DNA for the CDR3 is TGTGCCAGCAGCTTATCTGGCACTAGCGGGAGACCCGGGGAGCTGTTTTTT.

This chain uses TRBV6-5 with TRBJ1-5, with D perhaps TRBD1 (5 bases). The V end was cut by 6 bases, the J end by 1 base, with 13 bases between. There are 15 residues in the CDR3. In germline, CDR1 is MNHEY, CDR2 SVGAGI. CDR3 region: CASRVDRLSNQPQHF. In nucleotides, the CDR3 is TGTGCCAGCAGGGTTGACAGATTGAGCAATCAGCCCCAGCATTTT.

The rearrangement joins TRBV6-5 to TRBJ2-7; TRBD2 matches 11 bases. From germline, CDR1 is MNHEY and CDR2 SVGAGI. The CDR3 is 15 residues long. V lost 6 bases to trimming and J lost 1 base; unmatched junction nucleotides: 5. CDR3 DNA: TGTGCCAGCAGACGCGGGACTAGCGGTTCCTACGAGCAGTACTTC. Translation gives CASRRGTSGSYEQYF.

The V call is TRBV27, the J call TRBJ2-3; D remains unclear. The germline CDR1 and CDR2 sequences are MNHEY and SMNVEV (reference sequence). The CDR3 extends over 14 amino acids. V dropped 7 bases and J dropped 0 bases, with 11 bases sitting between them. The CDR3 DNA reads TGTGCCAGCAAGTCGGGTACTAGCACAGATACGCAGTATTTT. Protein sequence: CASKSGTSTDTQYF.

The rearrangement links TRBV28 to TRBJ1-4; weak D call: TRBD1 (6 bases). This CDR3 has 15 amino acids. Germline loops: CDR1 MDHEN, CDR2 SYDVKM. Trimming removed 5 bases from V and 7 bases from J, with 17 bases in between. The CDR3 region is CASSPIQGRFEKLFF. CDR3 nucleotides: TGTGCCAGCAGTCCCATACAGGGCCGGTTTGAAAAACTGTTTTTT.

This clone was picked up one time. The CDR3: CASSQDRVSENIQYF. CDR3 bases: TGTGCCAGCAGCCAAGATCGGGTCTCGGAAAACATTCAGTACTTC. The J gene is TRBJ2-4, the V gene TRBV3-1 (or the pseudogene TRBV3-2); no reliable D call. In germline, CDR1 is LGHDT, CDR2 YNNKEL (reference sequence). With 0 bases removed from V and 5 bases from J, the gap between germline ends came to 11 bases. CDR3 length: 15 amino acids.

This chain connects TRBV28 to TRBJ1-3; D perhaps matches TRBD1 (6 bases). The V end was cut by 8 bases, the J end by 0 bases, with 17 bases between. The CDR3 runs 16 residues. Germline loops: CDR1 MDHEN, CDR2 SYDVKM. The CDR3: CASSLRQAVSGNTIYF. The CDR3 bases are TGTGCCAGCTCTCTTCGACAGGCTGTCTCTGGAAACACCATATATTTT.

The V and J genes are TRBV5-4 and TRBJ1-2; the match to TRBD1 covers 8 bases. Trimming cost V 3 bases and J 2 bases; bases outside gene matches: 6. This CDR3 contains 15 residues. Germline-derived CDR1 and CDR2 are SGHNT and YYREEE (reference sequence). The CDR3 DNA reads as TGTGCCAGCAGCTCCGGTAGGACAGGGAACTATGGCTACACCTTC. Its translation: CASSSGRTGNYGYTF.

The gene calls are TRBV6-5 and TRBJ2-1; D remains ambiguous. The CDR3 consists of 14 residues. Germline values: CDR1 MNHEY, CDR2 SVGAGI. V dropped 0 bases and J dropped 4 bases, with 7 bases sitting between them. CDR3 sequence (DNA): TGTGCCAGCAGTTACTCGAGGCATTACAATGAGCAGTTCTTC. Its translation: CASSYSRHYNEQFF.

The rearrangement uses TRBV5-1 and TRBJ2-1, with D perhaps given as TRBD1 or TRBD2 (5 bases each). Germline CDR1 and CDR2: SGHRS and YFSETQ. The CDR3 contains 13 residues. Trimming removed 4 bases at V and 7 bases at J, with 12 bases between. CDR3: CASSLGTGNEQFF. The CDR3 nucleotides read TGCGCCAGCAGCCTGGGGACGGGAAATGAGCAGTTCTTC.

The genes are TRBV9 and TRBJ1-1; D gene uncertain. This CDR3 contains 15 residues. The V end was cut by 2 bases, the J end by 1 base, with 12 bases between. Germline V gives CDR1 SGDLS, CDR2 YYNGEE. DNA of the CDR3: TGTGCCAGCAGCGTGTCGGAGGGAAGGAACACTGAAGCTTTCTTT. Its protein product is CASSVSEGRNTEAFF.

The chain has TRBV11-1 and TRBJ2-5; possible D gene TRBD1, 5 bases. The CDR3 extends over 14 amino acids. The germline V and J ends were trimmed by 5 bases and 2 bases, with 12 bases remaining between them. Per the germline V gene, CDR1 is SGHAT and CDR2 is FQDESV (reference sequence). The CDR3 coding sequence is TGTGCCAGCAGCCTTGCCAGGGCACAAGAGACCCAGTACTTC. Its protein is CASSLARAQETQYF.

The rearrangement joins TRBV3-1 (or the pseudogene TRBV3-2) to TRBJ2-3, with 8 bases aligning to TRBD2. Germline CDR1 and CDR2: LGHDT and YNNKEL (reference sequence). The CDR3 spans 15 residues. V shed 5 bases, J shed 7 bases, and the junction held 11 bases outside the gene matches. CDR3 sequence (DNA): TGTGCCAGCAGCTCGGCGGGGGGTCATGGAAATACGCAGTATTTT. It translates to CASSSAGGHGNTQYF.

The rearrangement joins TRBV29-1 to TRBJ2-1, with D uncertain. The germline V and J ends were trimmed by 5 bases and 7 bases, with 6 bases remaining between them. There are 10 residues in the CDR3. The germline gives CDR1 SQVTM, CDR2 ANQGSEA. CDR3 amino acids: CSVISNEQFF. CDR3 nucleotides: TGCAGCGTTATATCGAATGAGCAGTTCTTC.